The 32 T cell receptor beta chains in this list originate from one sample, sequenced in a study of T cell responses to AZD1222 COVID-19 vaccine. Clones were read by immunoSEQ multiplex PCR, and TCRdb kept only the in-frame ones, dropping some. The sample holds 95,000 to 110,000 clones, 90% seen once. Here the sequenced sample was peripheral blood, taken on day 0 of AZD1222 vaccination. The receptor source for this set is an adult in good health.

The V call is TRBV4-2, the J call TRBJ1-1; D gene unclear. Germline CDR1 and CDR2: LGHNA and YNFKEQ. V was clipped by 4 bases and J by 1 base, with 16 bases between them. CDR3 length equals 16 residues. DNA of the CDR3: TGTGCCAGCAGCCCTCCGACGGACTCGGCGAACACTGAAGCTTTCTTT. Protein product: CASSPPTDSANTEAFF.

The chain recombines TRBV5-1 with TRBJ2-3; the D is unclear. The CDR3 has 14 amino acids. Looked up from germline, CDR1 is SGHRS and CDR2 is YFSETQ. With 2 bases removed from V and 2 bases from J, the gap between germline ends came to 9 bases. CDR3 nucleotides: TGCGCCAGCAGCTTACTTTACTTCACAGATACGCAGTATTTT. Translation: CASSLLYFTDTQYF.

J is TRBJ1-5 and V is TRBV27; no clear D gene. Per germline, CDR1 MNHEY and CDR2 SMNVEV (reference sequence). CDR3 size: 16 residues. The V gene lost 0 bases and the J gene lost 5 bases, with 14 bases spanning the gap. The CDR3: CASSLSSGSGHQPQHF. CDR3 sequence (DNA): TGTGCCAGCAGTTTATCATCGGGAAGTGGCCATCAGCCCCAGCATTTT.

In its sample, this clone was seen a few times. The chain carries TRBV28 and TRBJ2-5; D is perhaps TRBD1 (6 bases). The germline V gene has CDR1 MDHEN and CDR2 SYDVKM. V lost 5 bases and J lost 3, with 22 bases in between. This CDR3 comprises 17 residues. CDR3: CASSRTLTRGQEETQYF. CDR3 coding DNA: TGTGCCAGCAGTCGGACGTTAACGAGGGGACAAGAAGAGACCCAGTACTTC.

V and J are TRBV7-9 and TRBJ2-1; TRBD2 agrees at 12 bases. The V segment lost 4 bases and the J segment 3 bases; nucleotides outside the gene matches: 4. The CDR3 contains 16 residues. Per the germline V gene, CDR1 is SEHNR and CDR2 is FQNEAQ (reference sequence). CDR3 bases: TGTGCCAGCAGCTCTCTAGCGGGGGGGAGCTACAATGAGCAGTTCTTC. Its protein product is CASSSLAGGSYNEQFF.

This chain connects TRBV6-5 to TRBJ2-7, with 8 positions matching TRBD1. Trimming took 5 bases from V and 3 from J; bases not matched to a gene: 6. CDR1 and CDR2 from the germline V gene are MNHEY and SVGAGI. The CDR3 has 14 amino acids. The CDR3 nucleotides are TGTGCCAGCAGTCCAGGGACAGGCAACTACGAGCAGTACTTC. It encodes CASSPGTGNYEQYF.

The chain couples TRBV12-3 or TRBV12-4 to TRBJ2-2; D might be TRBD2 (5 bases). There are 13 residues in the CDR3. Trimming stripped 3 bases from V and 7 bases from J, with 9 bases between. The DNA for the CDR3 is TGTGCCAGCAGTTTGACTACGGTCGGGGAGCTGTTTTTT. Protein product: CASSLTTVGELFF.

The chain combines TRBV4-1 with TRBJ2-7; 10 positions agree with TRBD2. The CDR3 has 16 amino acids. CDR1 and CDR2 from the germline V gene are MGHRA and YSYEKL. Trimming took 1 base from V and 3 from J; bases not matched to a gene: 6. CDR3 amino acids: CASSQVGTSDRYEQYF. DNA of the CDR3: TGCGCCAGCAGCCAAGTCGGGACTAGCGACCGCTACGAGCAGTACTTC.

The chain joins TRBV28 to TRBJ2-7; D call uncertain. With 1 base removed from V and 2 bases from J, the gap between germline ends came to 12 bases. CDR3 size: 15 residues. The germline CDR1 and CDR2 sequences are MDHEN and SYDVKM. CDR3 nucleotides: TGTGCCAGCAGTTTATCCCCGGGTAGTCCCTACGAGCAGTACTTC. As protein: CASSLSPGSPYEQYF.

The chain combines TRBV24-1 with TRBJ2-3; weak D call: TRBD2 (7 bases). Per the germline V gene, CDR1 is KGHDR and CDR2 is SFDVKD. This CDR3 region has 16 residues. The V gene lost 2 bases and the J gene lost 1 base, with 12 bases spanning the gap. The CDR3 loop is CATSDWGGPGTDTQYF. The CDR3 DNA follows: TGTGCCACCAGTGATTGGGGGGGGCCGGGCACAGATACGCAGTATTTT.

As DNA, the CDR3 is TGTGCCAGCAGCCAAATCGTGGCGAGCTCCTACGAGCAGTACTTC. Its protein product is CASSQIVASSYEQYF. The gene calls are TRBV4-2 and TRBJ2-7; D remains ambiguous. Deletions cut 2 bases from V and 0 bases from J, with 11 bases between. Looked up from germline, CDR1 is LGHNA and CDR2 is YNFKEQ. The CDR3 length is 15 residues.

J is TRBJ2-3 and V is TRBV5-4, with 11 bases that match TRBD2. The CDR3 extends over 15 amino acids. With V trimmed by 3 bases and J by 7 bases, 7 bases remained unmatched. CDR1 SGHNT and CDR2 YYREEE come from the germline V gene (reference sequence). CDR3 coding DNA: TGTGCCAGCAGCTCGACTAGCGGGGAAAGAAATACGCAGTATTTT. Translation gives CASSSTSGERNTQYF. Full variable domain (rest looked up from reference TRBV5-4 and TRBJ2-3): ETGVTQSPTHLIKTRGQQVTLRCSSQSGHNTVSWYQQALGQGPQFIFQYYREEENGRGNFPPRFSGLQFPNYSSELNVNALELDDSALYLCASSSTSGERNTQYFGPGTRLTVL.

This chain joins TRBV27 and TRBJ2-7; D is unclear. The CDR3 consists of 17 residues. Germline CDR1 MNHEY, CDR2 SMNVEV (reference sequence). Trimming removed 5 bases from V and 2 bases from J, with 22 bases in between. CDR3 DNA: TGTGCCAGCAGTCCTTACTCCTCACGACCTTCCCCCTACGAGCAGTACTTC. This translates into CASSPYSSRPSPYEQYF.

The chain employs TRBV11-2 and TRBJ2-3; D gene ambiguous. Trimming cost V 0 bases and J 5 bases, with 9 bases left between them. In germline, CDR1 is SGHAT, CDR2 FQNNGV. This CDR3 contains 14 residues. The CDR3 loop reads CASSLEWAGDTQYF. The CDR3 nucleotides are TGTGCCAGCAGCTTAGAATGGGCTGGAGATACGCAGTATTTT.

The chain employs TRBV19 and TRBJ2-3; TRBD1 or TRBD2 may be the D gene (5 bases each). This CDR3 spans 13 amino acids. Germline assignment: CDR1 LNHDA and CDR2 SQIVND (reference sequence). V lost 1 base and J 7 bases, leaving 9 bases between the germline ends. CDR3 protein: CASSIGWGNTQYF. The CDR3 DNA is TGTGCCAGTAGTATAGGATGGGGGAATACGCAGTATTTT.

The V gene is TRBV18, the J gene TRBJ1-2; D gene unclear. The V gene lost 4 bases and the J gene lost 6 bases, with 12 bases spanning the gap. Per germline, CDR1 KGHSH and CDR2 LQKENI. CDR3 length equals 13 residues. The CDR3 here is CASSRGSIDGYTF. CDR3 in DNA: TGTGCCAGCTCACGGGGTTCTATCGATGGCTACACCTTC. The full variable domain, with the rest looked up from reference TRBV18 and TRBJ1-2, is NAGVMQNPRHLVRRRGQEARLRCSPMKGHSHVYWYRQLPEEGLKFMVYLQKENIIDESGMPKERFSAEFPKEGPSILRIQQVVRGDSAAYFCASSRGSIDGYTFGSGTRLTVV.

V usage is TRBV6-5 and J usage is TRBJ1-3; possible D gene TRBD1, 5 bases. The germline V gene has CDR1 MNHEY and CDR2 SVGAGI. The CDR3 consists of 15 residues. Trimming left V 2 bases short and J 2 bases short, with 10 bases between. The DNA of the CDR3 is TGTGCCAGCAGTTACGATGGGACGGCTGGAAACACCATATATTTT. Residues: CASSYDGTAGNTIYF.

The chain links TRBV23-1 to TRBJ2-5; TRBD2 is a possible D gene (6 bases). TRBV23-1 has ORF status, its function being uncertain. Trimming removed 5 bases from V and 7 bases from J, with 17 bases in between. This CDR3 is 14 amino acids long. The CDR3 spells CASSALALLGTQYF. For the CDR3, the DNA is TGCGCCAGCAGTGCCCTAGCGCTGCTCGGGACCCAGTACTTC.

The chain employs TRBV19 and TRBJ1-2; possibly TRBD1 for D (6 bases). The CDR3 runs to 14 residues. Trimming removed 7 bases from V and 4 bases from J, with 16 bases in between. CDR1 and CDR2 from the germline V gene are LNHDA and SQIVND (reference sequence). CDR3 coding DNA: TGTGCCAGTAACCACCCACAGGGTAGCTATGGCTACACCTTC. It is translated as CASNHPQGSYGYTF.

Written as DNA, the CDR3 is TGTGCCAGCAGTTCTGACAACGGACTAGCGGGGAACCAAGAGACCCAGTACTTC. Protein sequence: CASSSDNGLAGNQETQYF. V gene TRBV6-9 combines with J gene TRBJ2-5, with 12 bases that match TRBD2. The V and J ends lost 4 bases and 0 bases, in that order; junction bases with no gene match: 9. The germline gives CDR1 MNHGY, CDR2 SVAAGI. This CDR3 has 18 residues.

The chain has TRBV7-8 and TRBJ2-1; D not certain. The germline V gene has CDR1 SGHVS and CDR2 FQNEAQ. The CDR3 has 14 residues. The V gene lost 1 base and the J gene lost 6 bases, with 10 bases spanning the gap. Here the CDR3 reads CASSLEPSPNEQFF. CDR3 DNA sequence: TGTGCCAGCAGCTTAGAGCCAAGCCCCAATGAGCAGTTCTTC.

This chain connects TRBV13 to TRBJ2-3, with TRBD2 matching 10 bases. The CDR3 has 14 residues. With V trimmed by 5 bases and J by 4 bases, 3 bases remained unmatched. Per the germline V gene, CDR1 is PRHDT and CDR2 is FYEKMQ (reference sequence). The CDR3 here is CASSPGTSADTQYF. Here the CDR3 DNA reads TGTGCCAGCAGCCCCGGGACTAGCGCAGATACGCAGTATTTT.

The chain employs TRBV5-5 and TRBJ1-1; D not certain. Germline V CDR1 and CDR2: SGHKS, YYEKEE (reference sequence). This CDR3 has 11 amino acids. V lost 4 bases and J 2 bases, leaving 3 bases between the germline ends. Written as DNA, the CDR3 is TGTGCCAGCAGCCAAAACACTGAAGCTTTCTTT. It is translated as CASSQNTEAFF. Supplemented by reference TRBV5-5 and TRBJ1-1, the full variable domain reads DAGVTQSPTHLIKTRGQQVTLRCSPISGHKSVSWYQQVLGQGPQFIFQYYEKEERGRGNFPDRFSARQFPNYSSELNVNALLLGDSALYLCASSQNTEAFFGQGTRLTVV.

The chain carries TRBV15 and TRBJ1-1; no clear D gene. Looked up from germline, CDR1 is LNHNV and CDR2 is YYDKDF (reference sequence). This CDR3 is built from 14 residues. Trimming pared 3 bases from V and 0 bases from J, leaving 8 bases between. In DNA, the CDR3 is TGTGCCACCAGCAGTCGAGGTCTGAACACTGAAGCTTTCTTT. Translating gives CATSSRGLNTEAFF. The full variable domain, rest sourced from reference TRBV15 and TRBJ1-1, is DAMVIQNPRYQVTQFGKPVTLSCSQTLNHNVMYWYQQKSSQAPKLLFHYYDKDFNNEADTPDNFQSRRPNTSFCFLDIRSPGLGDTAMYLCATSSRGLNTEAFFGQGTRLTVV.

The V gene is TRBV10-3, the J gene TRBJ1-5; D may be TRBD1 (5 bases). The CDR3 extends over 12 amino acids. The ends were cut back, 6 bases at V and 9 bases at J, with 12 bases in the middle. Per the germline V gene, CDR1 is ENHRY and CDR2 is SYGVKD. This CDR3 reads CAIRSAGGPQHF. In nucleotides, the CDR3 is TGTGCCATCAGGTCTGCGGGGGGGCCCCAGCATTTT.

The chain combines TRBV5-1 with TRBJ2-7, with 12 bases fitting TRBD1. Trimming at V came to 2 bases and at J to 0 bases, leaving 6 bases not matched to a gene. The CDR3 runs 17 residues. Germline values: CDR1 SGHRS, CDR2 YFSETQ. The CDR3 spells CASSFAPGQGASYEQYF. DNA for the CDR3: TGCGCCAGCAGCTTTGCCCCGGGACAGGGGGCCTCCTACGAGCAGTACTTC.

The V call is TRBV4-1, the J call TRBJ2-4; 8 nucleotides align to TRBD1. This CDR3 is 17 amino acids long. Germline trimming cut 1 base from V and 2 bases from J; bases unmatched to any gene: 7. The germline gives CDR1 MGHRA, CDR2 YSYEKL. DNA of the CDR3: TGCGCCAGCAGCCAAGGGGGACAGGTGGGGTCCAAAAACATTCAGTACTTC. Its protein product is CASSQGGQVGSKNIQYF.

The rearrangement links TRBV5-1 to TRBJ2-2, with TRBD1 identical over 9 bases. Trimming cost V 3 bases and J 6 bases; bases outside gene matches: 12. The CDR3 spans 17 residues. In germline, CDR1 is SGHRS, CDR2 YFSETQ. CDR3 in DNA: TGCGCCAGCAGCTCTGGCGGGACAGGGAATTTGCCCGGGGAGCTGTTTTTT. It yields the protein CASSSGGTGNLPGELFF.

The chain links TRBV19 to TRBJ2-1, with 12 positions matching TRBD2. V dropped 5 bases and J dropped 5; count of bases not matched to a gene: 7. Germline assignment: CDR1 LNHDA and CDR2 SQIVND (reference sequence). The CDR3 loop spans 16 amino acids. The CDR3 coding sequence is TGTGCCAGTAGTTCTAGCGGGAGGGGATGGGACAATGAGCAGTTCTTC. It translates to CASSSSGRGWDNEQFF.

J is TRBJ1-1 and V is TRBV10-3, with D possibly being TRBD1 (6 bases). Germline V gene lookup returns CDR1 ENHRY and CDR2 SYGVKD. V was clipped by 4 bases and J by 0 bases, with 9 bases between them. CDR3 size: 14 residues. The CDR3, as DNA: TGTGCCATCAGTGGAGCAGGGGTGAACACTGAAGCTTTCTTT. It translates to CAISGAGVNTEAFF.

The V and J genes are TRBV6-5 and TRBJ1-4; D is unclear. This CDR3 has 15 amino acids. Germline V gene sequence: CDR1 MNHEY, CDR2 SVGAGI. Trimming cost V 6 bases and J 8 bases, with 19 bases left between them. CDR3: CASRATGSRGEKLFF. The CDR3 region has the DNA TGTGCCAGCAGAGCCACGGGGTCCCGAGGGGAAAAACTGTTTTTT.

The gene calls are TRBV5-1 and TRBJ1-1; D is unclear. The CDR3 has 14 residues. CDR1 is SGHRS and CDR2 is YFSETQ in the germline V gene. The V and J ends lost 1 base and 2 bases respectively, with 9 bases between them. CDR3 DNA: TGCGCCAGCAGCTTGATGATGGCTAACACTGAAGCTTTCTTT. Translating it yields CASSLMMANTEAFF.